Below are 30 T cell receptor beta chains sequenced from a single sample in a study of response to subunit inactivated influenza vaccine. From the RT-PCR reads, TCRdb called clonotypes with MiXCR, one entry per CDR3 protein. Here the sample spans hundreds of thousands of distinct CDR3 sequences, less than 20% being singletons. Sequencing was performed on PBMCs from blood, taken about 13 days after vaccination. The receptor source for this set is a man aged 50 to 60 who received an inactivated influenza vaccine.

This clonotype was seen repeatedly, ten times or more. V usage is TRBV27 and J usage is TRBJ2-5, with D possibly TRBD1 on 6 matching bases. Trimming removed 6 bases at V and 5 bases at J, with 13 bases between. Per germline, CDR1 MNHEY and CDR2 SMNVEV (reference sequence). The CDR3 length is 13 residues. The CDR3 coding sequence is TGTGCCAGCAGCCGTACAGGGATGGAGACCCAGTACTTC. Translated, it gives CASSRTGMETQYF.

This clonotype turned up a few times. This rearrangement joins TRBV18 to TRBJ2-2; the D is unclear. CDR1 KGHSH and CDR2 LQKENI come from the germline V gene. The CDR3 runs 16 residues. The V gene lost 3 bases and the J gene lost 6 bases, with 17 bases spanning the gap. CDR3: CASSPLGPGDSGELFF. CDR3 nucleotide sequence: TGTGCCAGCTCACCGCTGGGTCCAGGTGACTCCGGGGAGCTGTTTTTT.

This clonotype was seen ten or more times. This chain links TRBV4-1 with TRBJ2-7; 7 bases are shared with TRBD1. Trimming cost V 4 bases and J 10 bases; bases outside gene matches: 10. The CDR3 totals 13 residues. Germline values: CDR1 MGHRA, CDR2 YSYEKL. This chain's CDR3 is CASSPLIGGSQYF. The DNA for the CDR3 is TGCGCCAGCAGCCCCCTTATAGGGGGCTCCCAGTACTTC.

This clonotype occurred a few times. V is TRBV15 and J is TRBJ1-5; D remains ambiguous. V was trimmed by 0 bases and J by 4 bases, leaving 4 bases between them. The CDR3 is made up of 13 amino acids. The germline CDR1 and CDR2 sequences are LNHNV and YYDKDF (reference sequence). The CDR3 region has the DNA TGTGCCACCAGCAGAGAGGGGAATCAGCCCCAGCATTTT. Translating gives CATSREGNQPQHF. The variable domain in full, completed from reference TRBV15 and TRBJ1-5, reads DAMVIQNPRYQVTQFGKPVTLSCSQTLNHNVMYWYQQKSSQAPKLLFHYYDKDFNNEADTPDNFQSRRPNTSFCFLDIRSPGLGDTAMYLCATSREGNQPQHFGDGTRLSIL.

J is TRBJ2-1 and V is TRBV11-2; either TRBD1 or TRBD2 may supply D (6 bases each). CDR1 is SGHAT, CDR2 FQNNGV, per germline. The V and J ends lost 7 bases and 6 bases respectively, with 22 bases between them. This CDR3 region has 16 residues. This CDR3 reads CASNQRRGADPNEQFF. The DNA for the CDR3 is TGTGCCAGCAACCAAAGGAGGGGGGCTGATCCCAATGAGCAGTTCTTC.

This clonotype was found a few times. The rearrangement links TRBV7-2 to TRBJ2-1; possibly TRBD1 for D (7 bases). The ends were cut back, 5 bases at V and 5 bases at J, with 16 bases in the middle. The CDR3 extends over 15 amino acids. Germline CDR1 is SGHTA and CDR2 is FQGNSA. CDR3 sequence: CASSPAAGGHNEQFF. In DNA form, the CDR3 reads TGTGCCAGCAGCCCCGCCGCAGGGGGGCACAATGAGCAGTTCTTC.

Only a few counts were recorded for this clonotype. J is TRBJ2-3 and V is TRBV10-2, with D tentatively TRBD2 (6 bases). There are 18 residues in the CDR3. The V gene lost 0 bases and the J gene lost 2 bases, with 18 bases spanning the gap. Germline CDR1 WSHSY, CDR2 SAAADI. This chain's CDR3 is CASSESPGLTTSTDTQYF. For the CDR3, the DNA is TGCGCCAGCAGTGAGTCGCCCGGACTAACCACATCCACAGATACGCAGTATTTT.

The sample holds a few counts of this clonotype. V and J are TRBV5-1 and TRBJ2-1; TRBD2 is a possible D gene (5 bases). Looked up from germline, CDR1 is SGHRS and CDR2 is YFSETQ. The CDR3 totals 14 residues. V lost 0 bases to trimming and J lost 7 bases, with 11 bases between them. CDR3 sequence reads: CASSLEIPGNEQFF. The CDR3 nucleotides are TGCGCCAGCAGCTTGGAGATTCCGGGAAATGAGCAGTTCTTC.

Only a few counts were recorded for this clonotype. The V gene is TRBV12-3 or TRBV12-4, the J gene TRBJ2-5; TRBD1 might be the D (6 bases). The CDR3 sequence is 15 residues long. Trimming pared 3 bases from V and 7 bases from J, leaving 18 bases between. CDR3 coding DNA: TGTGCCAGCAGTTTTGAACAGGGAAGGGCTGGGACCCAGTACTTC. Amino acids: CASSFEQGRAGTQYF.

V and J are TRBV9 and TRBJ2-5; the D is unclear. From germline, CDR1 is SGDLS and CDR2 YYNGEE. CDR3 length: 14 residues. Between the trimmed V and J ends, which lost 0 bases and 3 bases, there was a span of 9 bases. The CDR3 region is CASSVGPPEETQYF. CDR3 coding DNA: TGTGCCAGCAGCGTAGGTCCCCCTGAAGAGACCCAGTACTTC.

The V call is TRBV11-2, the J call TRBJ2-1; 9 bases are a match to TRBD2. This CDR3 is 16 amino acids long. The germline gives CDR1 SGHAT, CDR2 FQNNGV. J was trimmed by 4 bases and V by 5 bases; bases with no gene match: 9. DNA of the CDR3: TGTGCCAGCAGCCCAAGACTAGCGGAGACTTACAATGAGCAGTTCTTC. Its translation is CASSPRLAETYNEQFF.

This clonotype was found a few times. The rearrangement links TRBV5-1 to TRBJ2-7; 8 bases align to TRBD2. Per germline, CDR1 SGHRS and CDR2 YFSETQ. This CDR3 spans 14 amino acids. V lost 3 bases to trimming and J lost 2 bases; unmatched junction nucleotides: 4. Written as DNA, the CDR3 is TGCGCCAGCAGCTCCGAGCGGGGGACCTACGAGCAGTACTTC. Residues: CASSSERGTYEQYF.

This clonotype occurred a few times. This rearrangement joins TRBV6-2 or TRBV6-3 to TRBJ1-5, with D uncertain. This CDR3 region has 15 residues. The V and J ends lost 4 bases and 5 bases respectively, with 15 bases between them. In germline, CDR1 is MNHEY, CDR2 SVGEGT. In nucleotides, the CDR3 is TGTGCCAGCAGTTGGGCACAGTTGGATTATCAGCCCCAGCATTTT. Translation gives CASSWAQLDYQPQHF.

This chain links TRBV5-1 with TRBJ2-7, with 7 bases that match TRBD1. Germline V gene sequence: CDR1 SGHRS, CDR2 YFSETQ. With 2 bases clipped from V and 5 bases from J, the junction kept 4 bases outside the gene matches. The CDR3 runs to 13 residues. The CDR3 DNA reads TGCGCCAGCAGCTTACAGGGGAATAACGAGCAGTACTTC. It is translated as CASSLQGNNEQYF.

This chain connects TRBV7-9 to TRBJ1-1; D gene ambiguous. Trimming pared 11 bases from V and 1 base from J, leaving 23 bases between. The CDR3 is 16 amino acids. Germline loops: CDR1 SEHNR, CDR2 FQNEAQ (reference sequence). The CDR3 here is CASIAYIGQKNTEAFF. The CDR3 DNA reads as TGTGCCTCCATTGCTTATATAGGTCAAAAGAACACTGAAGCTTTCTTT. The full variable domain, rest sourced from reference TRBV7-9 and TRBJ1-1, is DTGVSQNPRHKITKRGQNVTFRCDPISEHNRLYWYRQTLGQGPEFLTYFQNEAQLEKSRLLSDRFSAERPKGSFSTLEIQRTEQGDSAMYLCASIAYIGQKNTEAFFGQGTRLTVV.

The rearrangement uses TRBV5-6 and TRBJ1-1; the D is unclear. V lost 0 bases, J lost 0 bases, and 12 bases lay in between. The CDR3 has 16 amino acids. Germline V gene lookup returns CDR1 SGHDT and CDR2 YYEEEE. CDR3 DNA sequence: TGTGCCAGCAGCTTGGGTTTAACGGGTATGAACACTGAAGCTTTCTTT. It codes for CASSLGLTGMNTEAFF.

The gene calls are TRBV20-1 and TRBJ2-1; TRBD2 agrees at 10 bases. The CDR3 contains 16 residues. V shed 6 bases, J shed 2 bases, and the junction held 10 bases outside the gene matches. CDR1 and CDR2 from the germline V gene are DFQATT and SNEGSKA (reference sequence). The CDR3 is CSAELGAGGTYNEQFF. DNA for the CDR3: TGCAGTGCGGAGTTGGGAGCGGGGGGGACCTACAATGAGCAGTTCTTC.

J is TRBJ2-7 and V is TRBV2; D gene ambiguous. The V end was cut by 4 bases, the J end by 6 bases, with 13 bases between. CDR1 is SNHLY, CDR2 FYNNEI, per germline. CDR3 length: 13 amino acids. The CDR3 here is CASSVVPLREQYF. CDR3 bases: TGTGCCAGCAGTGTGGTTCCCCTCCGCGAGCAGTACTTC.

The gene calls are TRBV10-3 and TRBJ1-2, with D hard to call. Trimming shortened V by 2 bases and J by 3 bases, and 10 bases separated the two germline ends. Germline CDR1 and CDR2: ENHRY and SYGVKD. The CDR3 has 14 residues. The CDR3 coding sequence is TGTGCCATCAGTGAGGGCAGGAGGGACTATGGCTACACCTTC. Residues: CAISEGRRDYGYTF.

The V call is TRBV20-1, the J call TRBJ2-1; no firm D call. Trimming took off 3 bases at V and 10 bases at J, with 19 bases between the two ends. The V gene's germline CDR1 is DFQATT and CDR2 SNEGSKA (reference sequence). This CDR3 has 14 residues. The CDR3 coding sequence is TGCAGTGCTAGTAAGGTGGTCGGGTTCCCCGAGCAGTTCTTC. Translating it yields CSASKVVGFPEQFF.

Only a few counts were recorded for this clonotype. V usage is TRBV6-5 and J usage is TRBJ2-3, with D possibly being TRBD1 (5 bases). CDR1 is MNHEY and CDR2 is SVGAGI in the germline V gene. This CDR3 is 15 amino acids long. The V gene lost 0 bases and the J gene lost 7 bases, with 14 bases spanning the gap. The CDR3 DNA reads TGTGCCAGCAGTTACTCCGGGCAGGGTGTACATACGCAGTATTTT. It specifies CASSYSGQGVHTQYF.

The V gene is TRBV28, the J gene TRBJ2-7; 9 bases are a match to TRBD2. CDR1 and CDR2 (germline): MDHEN, SYDVKM. V shed 3 bases and J 2 bases; nucleotides not matched to a gene: 11. The CDR3 is 17 amino acids. CDR3 loop: CASSFLSASGMTYEQYF. In nucleotides, the CDR3 is TGTGCCAGCAGTTTTTTATCCGCTAGCGGGATGACCTACGAGCAGTACTTC.

This clonotype appeared many times. The chain links TRBV7-8 to TRBJ1-5; D is perhaps TRBD1 (6 bases). CDR3 length: 15 residues. With 1 base removed from V and 6 bases from J, the gap between germline ends came to 13 bases. Germline V CDR1 and CDR2: SGHVS, FQNEAQ. This CDR3 is CASSLGAGVGQPQHF. CDR3 DNA: TGTGCCAGCAGCTTAGGTGCAGGGGTGGGTCAGCCCCAGCATTTT.

V is TRBV5-1 and J is TRBJ2-4; the D gene could be TRBD1 or TRBD2 (5 bases each). Germline CDR1 and CDR2: SGHRS and YFSETQ. The ends were cut back, 0 bases at V and 7 bases at J, with 11 bases in the middle. The CDR3 sequence is 14 residues long. CDR3 in amino acids: CASSLEPGPNIQYF. In DNA form, the CDR3 reads TGCGCCAGCAGCTTGGAACCGGGGCCCAACATTCAGTACTTC.

This chain uses TRBV7-9 with TRBJ2-1; TRBD2 matches 10 bases. The CDR3 is 14 residues long. Germline V gene sequence: CDR1 SEHNR, CDR2 FQNEAQ (reference sequence). The ends lost 1 base at V and 11 bases at J; junction bases unmatched: 5. DNA for the CDR3: TGTGCCAGCAGCTTAGGATCTAGCGGGGGTCAGCAGTTCTTC. Translated, it gives CASSLGSSGGQQFF. Variable domain in full (rest from reference TRBV7-9 and TRBJ2-1): DTGVSQNPRHKITKRGQNVTFRCDPISEHNRLYWYRQTLGQGPEFLTYFQNEAQLEKSRLLSDRFSAERPKGSFSTLEIQRTEQGDSAMYLCASSLGSSGGQQFFGPGTRLTVL.

The chain uses TRBV12-3 or TRBV12-4 and TRBJ2-7, with no clear D. The CDR3 runs to 15 residues. Trimming took off 1 base at V and 3 bases at J, with 13 bases between the two ends. Here the CDR3 DNA reads TGTGCCAGCAGTTTAGGGCCCCTCGGAAGCTACGAGCAGTACTTC. This codes for CASSLGPLGSYEQYF.

V is TRBV4-1 and J is TRBJ2-2; the D gene is possibly TRBD2 (5 bases). The CDR3 has 14 residues. Per the germline V gene, CDR1 is MGHRA and CDR2 is YSYEKL. The V end was cut by 4 bases, the J end by 7 bases, with 13 bases between. CDR3: CASSPRASSGELFF. The CDR3 bases are TGCGCCAGCAGCCCCCGGGCTAGCAGCGGGGAGCTGTTTTTT.

This clonotype appeared many times. This chain uses TRBV4-3 with TRBJ2-5; D gene ambiguous. V was shortened by 0 bases and J by 3 bases, with 8 bases between the two germline ends. Germline values: CDR1 LGHNA, CDR2 YSLEER. This CDR3 is 14 amino acids long. This CDR3 is CASSQDVGEETQYF. The CDR3 DNA is TGCGCCAGCAGCCAAGACGTTGGGGAAGAGACCCAGTACTTC.

This clonotype was observed a handful of times. J is TRBJ2-1 and V is TRBV5-5; maybe TRBD2 (5 bases). The CDR3 is 15 amino acids. Germline V gene lookup returns CDR1 SGHKS and CDR2 YYEKEE (reference sequence). The V gene lost 2 bases and the J gene lost 3 bases, with 12 bases spanning the gap. CDR3 in amino acids: CASSFYRAVYNEQFF. DNA for the CDR3: TGTGCCAGCAGCTTTTACCGAGCGGTCTACAATGAGCAGTTCTTC.

The chain uses TRBV5-1 and TRBJ2-5, with D uncertain. Trimming removed 0 bases from V and 1 base from J, with 13 bases in between. CDR3 length equals 16 residues. Germline values: CDR1 SGHRS, CDR2 YFSETQ. The CDR3 DNA sequence: TGCGCCAGCAGCTTGGGGGCTAGAAAGACCCAAGAGACCCAGTACTTC. The encoded protein is CASSLGARKTQETQYF.